Sequencing of this T cell receptor (beta chain) was carried out in a study of blood T cell repertoires in COVID-19. Across the whole study: The analysed material was cDNA or gDNA that came from T cells, B-cell-depleted T cells, or PBMCs.

Trimming took off 0 bases at V and 7 bases at J, with 16 bases between the two ends. The length of the CDR3 is 16 residues. Germline V gene sequence: CDR1 MNHEY, CDR2 SVGAGI. Study processing details: Estimation of nucleated cell counts was performed using reference gene primer amplification. Repertoires were generated with immunoSEQ multiplex PCR, while TCRdb's copy carries only in-frame clones and drops some. V and J calls plus clone size are reproduced from that table; the DNA served to infer D and trimming. Seen here are 200,000 to 250,000 clones, approximately 80% observed once, and the top ten hold about 5.1%.

The chain joins TRBV6-5 to TRBJ2-1; D not certain. The sequencing input was peripheral blood. The sequence derives from a woman aged 60 to 75 who had recovered from COVID-19. CDR3 residues: CASSYSGSGFKNEQFF. DNA for the CDR3: TGTGCCAGCAGTTACTCGGGCAGTGGCTTTAAAAATGAGCAGTTCTTC.